One and the same sample provided the 9 T cell receptor beta chains below, sequenced in a study of early T cells in non-severe SARS-CoV-2 infection. TCRdb independently ran MiXCR on the 5' RACE reads; one entry per CDR3 protein. The profile shows 60,000 to 75,000 distinct CDR3 sequences, approximately 9.1% of them singletons. The specimen was whole blood, collected at baseline. These receptors were obtained from an adult who was a healthcare worker with PCR-confirmed SARS-CoV-2 infection or an uninfected control (not recorded which).

In its sample, this clonotype was seen many times. The V and J genes are TRBV6-2 or TRBV6-3 and TRBJ2-1; 8 bases fit TRBD2. The CDR3 totals 16 residues. Germline V gene data show CDR1 as MNHEY and CDR2 as SVGEGT. Trimming took 8 bases from V and 1 from J; bases not matched to a gene: 10. The CDR3 reads CASRGGLEGSYNEQFF. Here the CDR3 DNA reads TGTGCCAGCCGGGGGGGCCTAGAAGGTTCCTACAATGAGCAGTTCTTC.

The chain is built from TRBV12-3 or TRBV12-4 and TRBJ2-1, with D unclear. The germline V and J ends were trimmed by 5 bases and 1 base, with 6 bases remaining between them. The CDR3 is made up of 13 amino acids. The CDR3 sequence is CASSPPSYNEQFF. The CDR3 nucleotides read TGTGCCAGCAGTCCCCCGTCCTACAATGAGCAGTTCTTC.

This clonotype was found many times. The CDR3 sequence is CASSWTSGSGETQYF. CDR3 sequence (DNA): TGTGCCAGCAGCTGGACTAGCGGGAGTGGTGAGACCCAGTACTTC. The chain joins TRBV7-2 to TRBJ2-5, with 13 nucleotides matching TRBD2. The CDR3 covers 15 residues. Germline trimming cut 4 bases from V and 5 bases from J; bases unmatched to any gene: 4. CDR1 is SGHTA and CDR2 is FQGNSA in the germline V gene.

The CDR3 coding sequence is TGTGCCAGTAGTATCCGAGAGACCCAGTACTTC. It codes for CASSIRETQYF. This chain joins TRBV19 and TRBJ2-5; unclear D gene. The ends were cut back, 3 bases at V and 4 bases at J, with 3 bases in the middle. The CDR3 is made up of 11 amino acids. The germline CDR1 and CDR2 sequences are LNHDA and SQIVND (reference sequence).

Judged by abundance, this clonotype is medium-sized. The V call is TRBV6-5, the J call TRBJ1-4; perhaps TRBD1 as D (5 bases). Trimming removed 8 bases from V and 1 base from J, with 17 bases in between. This CDR3 has 16 amino acids. CDR1 MNHEY and CDR2 SVGAGI come from the germline V gene. The CDR3 DNA sequence: TGTGCCAGCCGAAGGAAGGGGTTGGGAACTAATGAAAAACTGTTTTTT. It yields the protein CASRRKGLGTNEKLFF.

At least ten counts were recorded for this clonotype. The genes are TRBV6-6 and TRBJ2-1; TRBD2 matches at 12 bases. Trimming took 3 bases from V and 0 from J; bases not matched to a gene: 6. The germline V gene has CDR1 MNHNY and CDR2 SVGAGI (reference sequence). The CDR3 consists of 18 residues. The DNA of the CDR3 is TGTGCCAGCAGTTATCGGCTAGCGGGAGGGAGCTCCTACAATGAGCAGTTCTTC. Translation gives CASSYRLAGGSSYNEQFF.

The rearrangement links TRBV29-1 to TRBJ2-1, with 13 nucleotides matching TRBD2. The ends lost 7 bases at V and 7 bases at J; junction bases unmatched: 7. This CDR3 has 14 residues. CDR1 and CDR2 (germline): SQVTM, ANQGSEA. CDR3 sequence reads: CSAHPGLAGNEQFF. CDR3 coding DNA: TGCAGCGCACATCCGGGACTAGCGGGAAATGAGCAGTTCTTC.

The chain couples TRBV7-9 to TRBJ1-1; TRBD1 matches at 7 bases. The J segment lost 1 base and the V segment lost 4 bases, leaving 6 bases of the junction unmatched. The V gene's germline CDR1 is SEHNR and CDR2 FQNEAQ (reference sequence). The CDR3 loop spans 15 amino acids. The CDR3 nucleotides read TGTGCCAGCAGCTATCGGGACAGACCGAACACTGAAGCTTTCTTT. Residues: CASSYRDRPNTEAFF.

The chain is built from TRBV5-1 and TRBJ2-5; 9 nucleotides agree with TRBD2. Germline V gene sequence: CDR1 SGHRS, CDR2 YFSETQ. Trimming removed 4 bases from V and 5 bases from J; junction bases left unmatched: 12. The CDR3 runs to 16 residues. CDR3 sequence: CASSTGVAGVGETQYF. In nucleotides, the CDR3 is TGCGCCAGCAGCACAGGTGTAGCGGGAGTCGGGGAGACCCAGTACTTC.